This T cell receptor beta chain was obtained from a study of beta chain features in type 1 diabetes. Each of the CD4+ naive, central memory, regulatory and stem cell-like memory populations was sorted via CD45RO/CCR7/CD25/CD127/CD95/CD27. To note about this clone: No antigen is known for it.

The V gene's germline CDR1 is SGDLS and CDR2 YYNGEE. CDR3 size: 15 residues. Trimming cost V 2 bases and J 5 bases, with 16 bases left between them. As every portion of the isolated RNA was reverse transcribed, the sequencing read expressed TCRB transcripts. Produced via immunoSEQ multiplex PCR; TCRdb's table is partial and in-frame only. The data contain fewer than 900,000 clones, 17% of them seen just once; the ten biggest clones take up around 0.02%. Notes on the study in general: PCR might favor shorter templates, equally in patients and controls.

V and J are TRBV9 and TRBJ2-5; tentative D call: TRBD1 (6 bases). Material: naive CD4+ T cells from blood. The TCR originated in a woman under 30 in good health. The CDR3 bases are TGTGCCAGCAGCGTCGCCCCACAGGGTGGGGAGACCCAGTACTTC. This encodes CASSVAPQGGETQYF.